The 27 T cell receptor beta chains presented below share a single source sample, sequenced in a study of T cells in Graves' hyperthyroidism and ophthalmopathy. TCR beta CDR3 regions were amplified from RNA. First-round RT-PCR with HTBI primers amplified the TCR CDR3 region. TCRdb recomputed calls from the multiplex PCR reads with MiXCR, one row per CDR3 protein. Of 500,000 to 800,000 distinct CDR3 sequences in the sample, nearly 45% are singletons; the top ten hold under 8%. Sequencing was carried out using peripheral blood or thyroid tissue (not recorded which). The source is an adult man with Graves' disease, either hyperthyroidism or ophthalmopathy (not recorded which).

The table lists this clonotype with a count of one. V is TRBV15 and J is TRBJ1-3; D gene unclear. The germline V gene encodes CDR1 LNHNV and CDR2 YYDKDF (reference sequence). The CDR3 covers 14 residues. V was pared by 0 bases and J by 8 bases, with 11 bases between. CDR3 coding DNA: TGTGCCACCAGCAGAGATCTCGGTGGGGACACCATATATTTT. It encodes CATSRDLGGDTIYF.

V usage is TRBV9 and J usage is TRBJ1-5; maybe TRBD1 (5 bases). Looked up from germline, CDR1 is SGDLS and CDR2 is YYNGEE. This CDR3 is built from 14 residues. Trimming left V 3 bases short and J 7 bases short, with 14 bases between. The CDR3 coding sequence is TGTGCCAGCAGCGCTCCGGGACCCGGGCAGCCCCAGCATTTT. It yields the protein CASSAPGPGQPQHF.

This clonotype was detected only a few times. The chain couples TRBV10-3 to TRBJ2-7; 8 nucleotides match TRBD1. Germline V CDR1 and CDR2: ENHRY, SYGVKD. The CDR3 is made up of 15 amino acids. Trimming cost V 0 bases and J 0 bases; bases outside gene matches: 1. The CDR3 protein is CAISESQGGSYEQYF. DNA of the CDR3: TGTGCCATCAGTGAGTCACAGGGGGGCTCCTACGAGCAGTACTTC.

This clonotype was seen ten or more times. The chain recombines TRBV2 with TRBJ1-5; D is ambiguous. CDR3 length: 12 residues. Germline V gene data show CDR1 as SNHLY and CDR2 as FYNNEI. Trimming pared 7 bases from V and 3 bases from J, leaving 7 bases between. The CDR3 coding sequence is TGTGCCAGCAAGAGGGACAATCAGCCCCAGCATTTT. Protein: CASKRDNQPQHF. Combining the CDR3 with reference TRBV2 and TRBJ1-5 gives the whole variable domain EPEVTQTPSHQVTQMGQEVILRCVPISNHLYFYWYRQILGQKVEFLVSFYNNEISEKSEIFDDQFSVERPDGSNFTLKIRSTKLEDSAMYFCASKRDNQPQHFGDGTRLSIL.

In its sample, this clonotype was seen many times. V gene TRBV24-1 combines with J gene TRBJ1-1; D is uncertain. The CDR3 loop spans 13 amino acids. Deletions cut 3 bases from V and 7 bases from J, with 11 bases between. CDR1 and CDR2 (germline): KGHDR, SFDVKD. The CDR3 spells CATSDPPLGEAFF. The CDR3 coding sequence is TGTGCCACCAGTGATCCCCCCCTCGGTGAAGCTTTCTTT.

The V and J genes are TRBV19 and TRBJ2-7, with 7 bases matching TRBD1. V shed 8 bases and J 4 bases; nucleotides not matched to a gene: 5. This CDR3 comprises 12 residues. Per germline, CDR1 LNHDA and CDR2 SQIVND (reference sequence). The CDR3 protein is CASGDREYEQYF. CDR3 sequence (DNA): TGTGCCAGTGGGGACAGAGAATACGAGCAGTACTTC.

This clonotype came up many times. The chain links TRBV25-1 to TRBJ1-6; the D is unclear. The CDR3 covers 15 residues. The germline V and J ends were trimmed by 1 base and 6 bases, with 10 bases remaining between them. From germline, CDR1 is MGHDK and CDR2 SYGVNS. CDR3 in DNA: TGTGCCAGCAGTGAATCTATTCGGGGTAATTCACCCCTCCACTTT. Amino acids: CASSESIRGNSPLHF.

This sequence joins TRBV20-1 and TRBJ2-7; D possibly corresponds to TRBD2 (5 bases). There are 11 residues in the CDR3. Trimming shortened V by 0 bases and J by 6 bases, and 6 bases separated the two germline ends. Germline V CDR1 and CDR2: DFQATT, SNEGSKA (reference sequence). The CDR3 nucleotides are TGCAGTGCTAGAGAGGGGAGCGAGCAGTACTTC. Residues: CSAREGSEQYF.

Ten or more counts support this clonotype. V gene TRBV29-1 combines with J gene TRBJ1-1, with D perhaps matching TRBD1 (5 bases). The CDR3 contains 13 residues. V shed 4 bases and J shed 4 bases, with 13 bases lying between them. Looked up from germline, CDR1 is SQVTM and CDR2 is ANQGSEA. In nucleotides, the CDR3 is TGCAGCGTTGGGGTCCCAGGGCGCACTGAAGCTTTCTTT. It specifies CSVGVPGRTEAFF.

This rearrangement joins TRBV7-8 to TRBJ1-4; 8 nucleotides match TRBD1. The germline CDR1 and CDR2 sequences are SGHVS and FQNEAQ. There are 17 residues in the CDR3. V was clipped by 4 bases and J by 10 bases; unmatched bases: 17. CDR3 protein: CASSSGIAGGASGKLFF. The CDR3 DNA is TGTGCCAGCAGCTCAGGGATCGCAGGGGGCGCGAGTGGAAAACTGTTTTTT.

This clonotype appeared many times. J is TRBJ1-3 and V is TRBV29-1; perhaps TRBD1 as D (6 bases). The CDR3 loop spans 14 amino acids. Germline V CDR1 and CDR2: SQVTM, ANQGSEA. The ends were cut back, 7 bases at V and 5 bases at J, with 18 bases in the middle. The CDR3 sequence: CSAEGAGERNTIYF. In DNA form, the CDR3 reads TGCAGCGCCGAAGGGGCAGGGGAGAGAAACACCATATATTTT. Combining the CDR3 with reference TRBV29-1 and TRBJ1-3 gives the whole variable domain SAVISQKPSRDICQRGTSLTIQCQVDSQVTMMFWYRQQPGQSLTLIATANQGSEATYESGFVIDKFPISRPNLTFSTLTVSNMSPEDSSIYLCSAEGAGERNTIYFGEGSWLTVV.

The CDR3: CASSSRIIYRTEAFF. The CDR3 nucleotides read TGTGCCAGCAGCTCCCGCATCATTTATAGGACTGAAGCTTTCTTT. The chain couples TRBV7-9 to TRBJ1-1; D remains unclear. Germline CDR1 reads SEHNR; CDR2 reads FQNEAQ (reference sequence). This CDR3 has 15 amino acids. The germline V and J ends were trimmed by 4 bases and 5 bases, with 17 bases remaining between them. The variable domain in full, with the rest retrieved from reference TRBV7-9 and TRBJ1-1, is DTGVSQNPRHKITKRGQNVTFRCDPISEHNRLYWYRQTLGQGPEFLTYFQNEAQLEKSRLLSDRFSAERPKGSFSTLEIQRTEQGDSAMYLCASSSRIIYRTEAFFGQGTRLTVV.

In this sample, this clonotype turned up a few times. The chain combines TRBV7-8 with TRBJ1-3, with TRBD1 as a possible D gene (5 bases). The germline gives CDR1 SGHVS, CDR2 FQNEAQ. This CDR3 has 15 amino acids. Trimming shortened V by 1 base and J by 4 bases, and 11 bases separated the two germline ends. The CDR3 here is CASSLEKGLGNTIYF. The CDR3 DNA is TGTGCCAGCAGCTTAGAGAAGGGGTTAGGAAACACCATATATTTT.

This clonotype was found many times. The chain joins TRBV25-1 to TRBJ1-1; D not certain. Germline assignment: CDR1 MGHDK and CDR2 SYGVNS. Trimming cost V 8 bases and J 1 base, with 11 bases left between them. The CDR3 is made up of 13 amino acids. The CDR3, as DNA: TGTGCCAGCCTAGGAGGAGGGAACACTGAAGCTTTCTTT. The encoded protein is CASLGGGNTEAFF.

The rearrangement links TRBV25-1 to TRBJ1-1, with no clear D. Trimming took 8 bases from V and 5 from J, leaving 12 bases between them. This CDR3 is 12 amino acids long. Germline V CDR1 and CDR2: MGHDK, SYGVNS. The CDR3 spells CASLGGGTEAFF. The DNA for the CDR3 is TGTGCCAGCCTAGGAGGAGGGACTGAAGCTTTCTTT.

The chain joins TRBV7-8 to TRBJ1-6, with D perhaps TRBD1 (5 bases). With 10 bases removed from V and 4 bases from J, the gap between germline ends came to 8 bases. Germline loops: CDR1 SGHVS, CDR2 FQNEAQ. This CDR3 contains 12 residues. The CDR3 reads CAIGGYNSPLHF. DNA of the CDR3: TGTGCCATTGGGGGGTATAATTCACCCCTCCACTTT.

The V call is TRBV10-3, the J call TRBJ1-5; 9 nucleotides line up with TRBD1. This CDR3 region has 17 residues. Trimming removed 4 bases from V and 2 bases from J; junction bases left unmatched: 9. Germline assignment: CDR1 ENHRY and CDR2 SYGVKD. CDR3 region: CAISVGTGMLGNQPQHF. In DNA form, the CDR3 reads TGTGCCATCAGTGTCGGGACAGGGATGCTCGGCAATCAGCCCCAGCATTTT.

This clonotype was seen more than once but under ten times. The gene calls are TRBV6-1 and TRBJ1-5; D is ambiguous. V was pared by 1 base and J by 1 base, with 8 bases between. This CDR3 spans 15 amino acids. Germline loops: CDR1 MNHNS, CDR2 SASEGT. CDR3 nucleotide sequence: TGTGCCAGCAGTGAAGGTACATACAGCAATCAGCCCCAGCATTTT. Protein sequence: CASSEGTYSNQPQHF.

There are many counts of this clonotype. The genes are TRBV15 and TRBJ2-7, with TRBD1 as a possible D gene (6 bases). Per germline, CDR1 LNHNV and CDR2 YYDKDF (reference sequence). V gave up 0 bases and J gave up 11 bases, with 20 bases separating them. This CDR3 contains 15 residues. DNA of the CDR3: TGTGCCACCAGCAGAGATCCGGCTAGACAGGACGGCAAGTACTTC. It codes for CATSRDPARQDGKYF. Supplemented by reference TRBV15 and TRBJ2-7, the full variable domain reads DAMVIQNPRYQVTQFGKPVTLSCSQTLNHNVMYWYQQKSSQAPKLLFHYYDKDFNNEADTPDNFQSRRPNTSFCFLDIRSPGLGDTAMYLCATSRDPARQDGKYFGPGTRLTVT.

The chain couples TRBV12-3 or TRBV12-4 to TRBJ2-6; 8 bases line up with TRBD1. Trimming removed 3 bases from V and 3 bases from J; junction bases left unmatched: 4. The CDR3 spans 16 residues. The CDR3 protein is CASSFRGRGGANVLTF. CDR3 nucleotide sequence: TGTGCCAGCAGTTTCAGGGGGCGGGGTGGGGCCAACGTCCTGACTTTC.

V and J are TRBV20-1 and TRBJ2-2, with 12 positions matching TRBD1. The CDR3 runs 14 residues. Germline loops: CDR1 DFQATT, CDR2 SNEGSKA (reference sequence). The V gene end was trimmed by 6 bases and the J gene end by 7 bases; junction bases not matched to a gene: 6. This CDR3 reads CSAPGQGAGGELFF. CDR3 bases: TGCAGTGCCCCGGGACAGGGGGCCGGCGGGGAGCTGTTTTTT.

Remarks on this clonotype: One junction end does not reproduce the germline sequence, and a read error may be involved. The chain carries TRBV5-1 and TRBJ1-2; 8 positions agree with TRBD1. The CDR3 extends over 16 amino acids. Germline V gives CDR1 SGHRS, CDR2 YFSETQ. This CDR3 is CASSSGQVTLSGGFTF. The DNA for the CDR3 is TGCGCCAGCAGCTCGGGACAGGTGACCCTCTCGGGTGGCTTCACCTTC.

A word on this clonotype: A read error is likely, as this CDR3 ends without the conserved phenylalanine or tryptophan. No DNA is shown, since the ends of the CDR3 on it are uncertain; the CDR3 is the one TCRdb lists. The CDR3: CATSTDLSNQPRPR. V gene TRBV24-1 combines with J gene TRBJ1-5. Germline CDR1 is KGHDR and CDR2 is SFDVKD. A total of 14 residues make up the CDR3, ends included.

Comment on this clonotype: A much larger clone is a single base away; this may be a read error. The chain is built from TRBV2 and TRBJ1-1; D is ambiguous. The CDR3 is 14 amino acids. Germline CDR1 reads SNHLY; CDR2 reads FYNNEI. Between the trimmed V and J ends, which lost 2 bases and 1 base, there was a span of 8 bases. CDR3 in amino acids: CASSEIVTNTEAFF. The CDR3 DNA follows: TGTGCCAGCAGTGAAATTGTGACGAACACTGAAGCTTTCTTT.

The chain carries TRBV10-3 and TRBJ1-4; D uncertain. V was clipped by 3 bases and J by 5 bases, with 7 bases between them. The CDR3 loop spans 13 amino acids. Germline loops: CDR1 ENHRY, CDR2 SYGVKD. The CDR3, as DNA: TGTGCCATCAGTGAAACTCAGAATGAAAAACTGTTTTTT. This codes for CAISETQNEKLFF.

For this clonotype: This may be a read error, as it is one base from a much larger clone. The chain carries TRBV19 and TRBJ1-6, with a tentative D call TRBD1 (5 bases). CDR3 size: 13 residues. CDR1 LNHDA and CDR2 SQIVND come from the germline V gene (reference sequence). The CDR3 sequence: CASGIGGLSPLHF. CDR3 sequence (DNA): TGTGCCAGTGGTATCGGGGGTCTTTCACCCCTCCACTTT.

The rearrangement uses TRBV6-6 and TRBJ2-7, with a possible D match to TRBD1 (5 bases). In germline, CDR1 is MNHNY, CDR2 SVGAGI (reference sequence). The V and J ends lost 2 bases and 1 base respectively, with 9 bases between them. This CDR3 spans 14 amino acids. The CDR3 DNA is TGTGCCAGCAGTTACGTGGCAGGGTCCTACGAGCAGTACTTC. This translates into CASSYVAGSYEQYF.